The TCR beta chain under discussion was sequenced for a study of cytomegalovirus exposure and HLA in healthy donors. A remark on this clone: The antigen is unknown.

The study ran its PCR with 60 Vbeta and 13 Jbeta primers. TCRdb's copy holds only in-frame clones and misses some; the assay was immunoSEQ multiplex PCR. The sample includes 150,000 to 250,000 clones, approximately 79% seen only once; the top ten take 4.4%. Study-level results: Donors belonging to an Asian-associated ancestry cluster reportedly showed fewer N-insertions in productive TCRs than the approximately 640-donor mean, according to what a later analysis found.

J gave up 6 bases and V 0 bases, and 12 bases lay outside the gene matches. The CDR3 sequence is 16 residues long. CDR1 is SGHKS and CDR2 is YYEKEE in the germline V gene (reference sequence). Sequencing was carried out using PBMCs. The sequence came from a woman between 25 and 40 years old in good health and CMV-seropositive. The chain joins TRBV5-5 to TRBJ2-7, with 7 positions matching TRBD1. Here the CDR3 reads CASSLGQGTARGEQYF. CDR3 bases: TGTGCCAGCAGCTTGGGACAGGGAACGGCGCGCGGCGAGCAGTACTTC.